These 2 T cell receptor beta chains originate from one sample sequenced in a study of blood T cell repertoires in COVID-19. TCRdb keeps only in-frame clones here, not all; method: immunoSEQ multiplex PCR. The table includes approximately 150,000 clones, approximately 90% detected once. The sequenced sample consisted of peripheral blood. The origin of the receptors is a man in his forties or fifties who had recovered from COVID-19.

The gene calls are TRBV9 and TRBJ1-1; 7 positions match TRBD1. CDR1 is SGDLS, CDR2 YYNGEE, per germline. Trimming removed 4 bases from V and 4 bases from J; junction bases left unmatched: 7. The CDR3 is made up of 14 amino acids. DNA of the CDR3: TGTGCCAGCAGCCCCAGGGGGTTAAGCACTGAAGCTTTCTTT. Translation: CASSPRGLSTEAFF.

This clone was observed once. The CDR3 nucleotides read TGCGCCAGCAGCCAACATCCGGGACAAACGAGCTCTGGAAACACCATATATTTT. Encoded protein: CASSQHPGQTSSGNTIYF. This rearrangement joins TRBV4-1 to TRBJ1-3, with a weak D call TRBD1 (6 bases). Trimming removed 2 bases at V and 0 bases at J, with 17 bases between. The CDR3 is 18 residues long. The germline V gene has CDR1 MGHRA and CDR2 YSYEKL.